Presented here are 13 T cell receptor beta chains from one specimen sequenced in a study of Ad26.COV2.S vaccination and SARS-CoV-2 variants. Libraries were prepared by immunoSEQ multiplex PCR; TCRdb keeps only in-frame clonotypes and omits some of them. Of more than 300,000 clones in the sample, about 86% are singletons; the top ten hold more than 1.5%. Stated treatment: over 15 received Ad26.COV2.S at low or high dose, single or two shots; about 5 received placebo; per-sample allocation not given. It was on day 63 after the first vaccine or placebo injection that samples were taken. Sequencing was performed on peripheral blood, taken in a trial of Ad26.COV2.S vaccine versus placebo. Receptor source: a person between 18 and 60 years old who received the Ad26.COV2.S COVID-19 vaccine or a placebo.

J is TRBJ1-3 and V is TRBV6-5; D unresolved. Germline CDR1 and CDR2: MNHEY and SVGAGI. V lost 8 bases and J 0 bases, leaving 11 bases between the germline ends. This CDR3 has 14 residues. CDR3: CASVPRGSGNTIYF. DNA of the CDR3: TGTGCCAGCGTGCCGCGAGGCTCTGGAAACACCATATATTTT.

V gene TRBV12-3 or TRBV12-4 combines with J gene TRBJ2-3; no firm D call. V lost 6 bases, J lost 5 bases, and 9 bases lay in between. The CDR3 is made up of 12 amino acids. Written as DNA, the CDR3 is TGTGCCAGCAGCTCCGTGGGAGATACGCAGTATTTT. Translation gives CASSSVGDTQYF.

V gene TRBV20-1 combines with J gene TRBJ2-1; D not resolved. Trimming left V 3 bases short and J 8 bases short, with 8 bases between. The germline V gene encodes CDR1 DFQATT and CDR2 SNEGSKA (reference sequence). The CDR3 contains 11 residues. For the CDR3, the DNA is TGCAGTGCTAGTATTAAGGATGAGCAGTTCTTC. It encodes CSASIKDEQFF.

The rearrangement uses TRBV2 and TRBJ2-7, with D possibly being TRBD1 (5 bases). Per germline, CDR1 SNHLY and CDR2 FYNNEI. The CDR3 is made up of 17 amino acids. V shed 7 bases and J shed 0 bases, with 22 bases lying between them. CDR3 sequence reads: CASKPDSSGKGSYEQYF. The CDR3 DNA is TGTGCCAGCAAGCCAGACAGTTCTGGGAAGGGCTCCTACGAGCAGTACTTC.

This sequence joins TRBV5-1 and TRBJ1-1, with D possibly being TRBD1 (5 bases). CDR3 size: 14 residues. With 4 bases removed from V and 1 base from J, the gap between germline ends came to 11 bases. The germline V gene encodes CDR1 SGHRS and CDR2 YFSETQ. The CDR3 DNA reads as TGCGCCAGCAGCGGGAACAGGACGAACACTGAAGCTTTCTTT. This sequence encodes CASSGNRTNTEAFF. Full variable domain (missing parts from reference TRBV5-1 and TRBJ1-1): KAGVTQTPRYLIKTRGQQVTLSCSPISGHRSVSWYQQTPGQGLQFLFEYFSETQRNKGNFPGRFSGRQFSNSRSEMNVSTLELGDSALYLCASSGNRTNTEAFFGQGTRLTVV.

The rearrangement joins TRBV9 to TRBJ2-5, with 10 bases that match TRBD1. CDR3 length: 15 residues. The V segment lost 2 bases and the J segment 2 bases; nucleotides outside the gene matches: 3. Per germline, CDR1 SGDLS and CDR2 YYNGEE. CDR3 in DNA: TGTGCCAGCAGCGTGGGACAGGGGTTTCAAGAGACCCAGTACTTC. Protein product: CASSVGQGFQETQYF.

The rearrangement links TRBV30 to TRBJ1-1; perhaps TRBD1 as D (5 bases). Germline CDR1 and CDR2: GTSNPN and SVGIG (reference sequence). The V and J ends lost 5 bases and 7 bases respectively, with 20 bases between them. The CDR3 runs to 14 residues. CDR3 region: CAWAWDHRMNEAFF. CDR3 DNA sequence: TGTGCCTGGGCTTGGGACCACCGAATGAATGAAGCTTTCTTT.

The gene calls are TRBV5-1 and TRBJ1-1; D unresolved. The CDR3 contains 15 residues. Trimming left V 4 bases short and J 5 bases short, with 18 bases between. In germline, CDR1 is SGHRS, CDR2 YFSETQ. As DNA, the CDR3 is TGCGCCAGCAGCCCCCTGGAGGCCGGGGTTACTGAAGCTTTCTTT. It specifies CASSPLEAGVTEAFF.

At least ten counts were recorded for this clone. The V call is TRBV18, the J call TRBJ1-5, with D perhaps TRBD1 (6 bases). Germline values: CDR1 KGHSH, CDR2 LQKENI. V lost 4 bases and J lost 5, with 15 bases in between. The CDR3 has 15 amino acids. CDR3 in DNA: TGTGCCAGCTCACTGGCTGGACAGCTCTATCAGCCCCAGCATTTT. It is translated as CASSLAGQLYQPQHF.

This clone was seen a single time. This chain links TRBV4-3 with TRBJ1-6; D gene ambiguous. The length of the CDR3 is 16 residues. V dropped 0 bases and J dropped 10 bases, with 16 bases sitting between them. The V gene's germline CDR1 is LGHNA and CDR2 YSLEER. For the CDR3, the DNA is TGCGCCAGCAGCCAAGATCCAGACGGCCCGTGGTCACCCCTCCACTTT. The encoded protein is CASSQDPDGPWSPLHF.

V usage is TRBV5-1 and J usage is TRBJ1-2; no firm D call. The V and J ends lost 2 bases and 7 bases respectively, with 15 bases between them. CDR3 size: 14 residues. Germline values: CDR1 SGHRS, CDR2 YFSETQ. CDR3 sequence reads: CASSFDRIGTGYTF. Written as DNA, the CDR3 is TGCGCCAGCAGCTTCGATCGTATTGGCACTGGCTACACCTTC.

The V gene is TRBV4-1, the J gene TRBJ2-7, with D perhaps TRBD2 (6 bases). V dropped 3 bases and J dropped 5 bases, with 11 bases sitting between them. CDR1 is MGHRA, CDR2 YSYEKL, per germline. This CDR3 contains 13 residues. This CDR3 is CASSQRGEDEQYF. The CDR3 region has the DNA TGCGCCAGCAGCCAGCGGGGAGAAGACGAGCAGTACTTC.

The chain combines TRBV7-3 with TRBJ1-1; D is unresolved. V shed 2 bases and J shed 1 base, with 5 bases lying between them. The germline V gene has CDR1 SGHTA and CDR2 FQGTGA. This CDR3 contains 13 residues. In nucleotides, the CDR3 is TGTGCCAGCAGCTTAGGGGAGAACACTGAAGCTTTCTTT. Translation: CASSLGENTEAFF. The full variable domain, with the rest looked up from reference TRBV7-3 and TRBJ1-1, is GAGVSQTPSNKVTEKGKYVELRCDPISGHTALYWYRQSLGQGPEFLIYFQGTGAADDSGLPNDRFFAVRPEGSVSTLKIQRTERGDSAVYLCASSLGENTEAFFGQGTRLTVV.